This T cell receptor beta chain was retrieved from a study of CD8+CD57+ T cells in acquired aplastic anemia. Looking at the study overall: The sorted CD4+ and CD8+ cells yielded an average approximately 3 ug of DNA.

Both TCR beta VDJ combination and CDR3 sequence profiling were carried out. Genomic DNA was the template for this profiling. TCRdb independently ran MiXCR on the reads; one entry per CDR3 protein. This table holds 250,000 to 350,000 distinct CDR3 sequences, around 60% found once. About this clonotype: As yet, its antigen is unknown.

Germline V lookup: CDR1 SGHNT, CDR2 YYREEE (reference sequence). The CDR3 is made up of 14 amino acids. The ends lost 4 bases at V and 4 bases at J; junction bases unmatched: 5. Overall study findings and caveats: Any difference that existed in CD8+ Simpson's diversity between patients and controls was not significant.

The sequenced material came from sorted CD4+, CD8+, or CD8+CD57+ T cells (not recorded which) from PBMCs. This clonotype was sampled from a human donor with severe aplastic anemia or a healthy control (not recorded which). This rearrangement joins TRBV5-4 to TRBJ2-7; 10 bases match TRBD1. CDR3 in amino acids: CASSEGTGVYEQYF. The CDR3 nucleotides are TGTGCCAGCAGCGAAGGGACAGGGGTTTACGAGCAGTACTTC.